The 17 T cell receptor beta chains listed next were all sequenced from one sample in a study of CD8 T cells in Susac syndrome. With random hexamers, reverse transcription was performed on about 0.45 to 1 ug of RNA. Via MiXCR, TCRdb re-called the immunoSEQ multiplex PCR reads, giving one row per CDR3 protein. The sample holds 70,000 to 95,000 distinct CDR3 sequences, around 94% seen once. Source material: CD8+ T cells from PBMCs. The receptors originated from a human donor with Susac syndrome.

V is TRBV6-1 and J is TRBJ2-6; D gene uncertain. The germline V gene encodes CDR1 MNHNS and CDR2 SASEGT. Deletions cut 5 bases from V and 0 bases from J, with 8 bases between. The CDR3 runs 15 residues. DNA of the CDR3: TGTGCCAGCAGTACCACAGCCTCTGGGGCCAACGTCCTGACTTTC. Its translation: CASSTTASGANVLTF.

The chain couples TRBV27 to TRBJ2-2; TRBD2 agrees at 9 bases. J lost 11 bases, V lost 4 bases, and 11 bases had no gene match. CDR1 and CDR2 from the germline V gene are MNHEY and SMNVEV (reference sequence). The CDR3 is made up of 15 amino acids. The CDR3 DNA follows: TGTGCCAGCAGTTCCCTAGCGGGGTTCTCAGTTGAGCTGTTTTTT. Protein product: CASSSLAGFSVELFF.

This sequence joins TRBV7-9 and TRBJ1-3; D unresolved. Germline-derived CDR1 and CDR2 are SEHNR and FQNEAQ (reference sequence). The CDR3 has 13 residues. The V end was cut by 5 bases, the J end by 4 bases, with 9 bases between. CDR3 region: CASSPPAGNTIYF. DNA for the CDR3: TGTGCCAGCAGCCCCCCGGCCGGAAACACCATATATTTT.

The genes are TRBV7-8 and TRBJ2-3, with a tentative D call TRBD2 (5 bases). With 9 bases removed from V and 1 base from J, the gap between germline ends came to 14 bases. This CDR3 spans 14 amino acids. Germline loops: CDR1 SGHVS, CDR2 FQNEAQ. The CDR3 DNA sequence: TGTGCCAGTCGGTTACTCGGGGGCACAGATACGCAGTATTTT. Amino acid sequence: CASRLLGGTDTQYF. The full variable domain, with the rest looked up from reference TRBV7-8 and TRBJ2-3, is GAGVSQSPRYKVAKRGQDVALRCDPISGHVSLFWYQQALGQGPEFLTYFQNEAQLDKSGLPSDRFFAERPEGSVSTLKIQRTQQEDSAVYLCASRLLGGTDTQYFGPGTRLTVL.

This clonotype was detected only a few times. The chain has TRBV6-5 and TRBJ2-1; D ambiguous. The CDR3 totals 12 residues. Between the trimmed V and J ends, which lost 2 bases and 2 bases, there was a span of 1 base. Germline V gene data show CDR1 as MNHEY and CDR2 as SVGAGI. CDR3 residues: CASSYTYNEQFF. DNA of the CDR3: TGTGCCAGCAGTTACACCTACAATGAGCAGTTCTTC.

The chain recombines TRBV25-1 with TRBJ2-4, with 7 bases aligning to TRBD2. Germline CDR1 and CDR2: MGHDK and SYGVNS. V gave up 2 bases and J gave up 0 bases; unmatched junction bases: 4. The CDR3 is 16 residues long. The CDR3 sequence is CASSEEGGLAKNIQYF. The CDR3 DNA reads TGTGCCAGCAGTGAAGAGGGAGGGCTAGCCAAAAACATTCAGTACTTC.

The chain carries TRBV27 and TRBJ2-7; no definite D call. V was pared by 3 bases and J by 3 bases, with 12 bases between. This CDR3 comprises 14 residues. Germline V gene sequence: CDR1 MNHEY, CDR2 SMNVEV (reference sequence). CDR3 sequence (DNA): TGTGCCAGCAGTTTGATGGGCACAAACTACGAGCAGTACTTC. This translates into CASSLMGTNYEQYF.

V is TRBV6-2 or TRBV6-3 and J is TRBJ2-1; D call uncertain. V lost 7 bases and J 0 bases, leaving 10 bases between the germline ends. The CDR3 runs to 14 residues. CDR1 and CDR2 from the germline V gene are MNHEY and SVGEGT. This CDR3 reads CASTGPSSYNEQFF. CDR3 coding DNA: TGTGCCAGCACCGGTCCCAGCTCCTACAATGAGCAGTTCTTC.

This clonotype has just one count. The chain recombines TRBV5-5 with TRBJ2-1; a possible D gene is TRBD2 (7 bases). The CDR3 contains 16 residues. V lost 0 bases to trimming and J lost 4 bases, with 14 bases between them. CDR1 is SGHKS, CDR2 YYEKEE, per germline (reference sequence). The CDR3 DNA reads as TGTGCCAGCAGCTTGGCCGCGGGGGCCCTTTACAATGAGCAGTTCTTC. Translation gives CASSLAAGALYNEQFF.

The genes are TRBV2 and TRBJ2-5; 8 bases line up with TRBD1. The CDR3 covers 15 residues. V dropped 4 bases and J dropped 4; count of bases not matched to a gene: 8. The germline V gene encodes CDR1 SNHLY and CDR2 FYNNEI. CDR3 sequence: CASSASDRERETQYF. CDR3 coding DNA: TGTGCCAGCAGTGCGTCGGACAGGGAACGAGAGACCCAGTACTTC.

The chain uses TRBV5-1 and TRBJ2-5; D remains ambiguous. The CDR3 consists of 14 residues. Germline CDR1 reads SGHRS; CDR2 reads YFSETQ. V lost 1 base and J lost 2, with 9 bases in between. The CDR3 DNA reads TGCGCCAGCAGCTTGCCCCTCGCGCAAGAGACCCAGTACTTC. This sequence encodes CASSLPLAQETQYF.

The chain is built from TRBV14 and TRBJ2-7; no reliable D call. V lost 0 bases and J lost 5, with 14 bases in between. Germline V lookup: CDR1 SGHDN, CDR2 FVKESK. The CDR3 sequence is 15 residues long. As DNA, the CDR3 is TGTGCCAGCAGCCAAGAAACGAGTATTCACGACGAGCAGTACTTC. As protein: CASSQETSIHDEQYF.

The chain joins TRBV5-6 to TRBJ2-3; 7 positions match TRBD2. Germline V CDR1 and CDR2: SGHDT, YYEEEE. The trim removed 1 base at V and 5 bases at J, leaving 10 bases unmatched. This CDR3 has 16 amino acids. CDR3 DNA sequence: TGTGCCAGCAGCTTGCTCCCTCAACGGGAGGTAGATACGCAGTATTTT. Protein: CASSLLPQREVDTQYF.

As to this clonotype: One junction end disagrees with the germline gene, perhaps due to a read error. As DNA, the CDR3 is TGTGCTAGCAGCCCGACTAGCGGGGCCTACGAGCAGTACTTC. It yields the protein CASSPTSGAYEQYF. The V and J genes are TRBV7-7 and TRBJ2-7, with 11 bases fitting TRBD2. Germline CDR1 SSHAT, CDR2 FNYEAQ (reference sequence). The CDR3 runs 14 residues.

The V and J genes are TRBV7-9 and TRBJ1-5; D is possibly TRBD1 (5 bases). V lost 6 bases and J 3 bases, leaving 9 bases between the germline ends. Germline CDR1 is SEHNR and CDR2 is FQNEAQ (reference sequence). There are 13 residues in the CDR3. CDR3: CASSPGHNQPQHF. The CDR3 region has the DNA TGTGCCAGCAGTCCTGGACACAATCAGCCCCAGCATTTT.

V is TRBV29-1 and J is TRBJ2-2, with TRBD2 matching 8 bases. After removal of 7 bases from V and 1 base from J, the junction contained 2 bases not matched to a gene. The V gene's germline CDR1 is SQVTM and CDR2 ANQGSEA. This CDR3 is built from 13 residues. Here the CDR3 reads CSGAGENTGELFF. CDR3 DNA sequence: TGCAGCGGAGCGGGAGAGAACACCGGGGAGCTGTTTTTT.

This chain links TRBV27 with TRBJ2-7, with 8 bases aligning to TRBD2. Germline assignment: CDR1 MNHEY and CDR2 SMNVEV (reference sequence). This CDR3 has 14 amino acids. V trimming: 5 bases; J trimming: 3 bases; junction bases outside the gene matches: 6. For the CDR3, the DNA is TGTGCCAGCAGTGCCGGGGGGGCCCTCTACGAGCAGTACTTC. This codes for CASSAGGALYEQYF.